The 25 T cell receptor beta chains reported below all come from one sample, sequenced in a study of blood T cell repertoires in COVID-19. The assay was immunoSEQ multiplex PCR, and TCRdb's table has in-frame clones only and misses some. This sample has about 78,000 clones, with under 80% found just once. Input material: peripheral blood. The receptors here all came from a human donor in a cohort sampled during active COVID-19.

A note on this clone: The same CDR3 can be traced to other DNA sequences in this sample. The chain links TRBV5-1 to TRBJ1-2, with 8 bases lining up with TRBD1. Germline V gene lookup returns CDR1 SGHRS and CDR2 YFSETQ. The CDR3 totals 15 residues. V lost 0 bases and J lost 1; bases outside the gene matches: 2. CDR3 region: CASSLGTGRNYGYTF. Written as DNA, the CDR3 is TGCGCCAGCAGCTTGGGGACAGGGCGTAACTATGGCTACACCTTC.

V usage is TRBV3-1 (or the pseudogene TRBV3-2) and J usage is TRBJ2-7; D remains unclear. This CDR3 is built from 15 residues. The germline V gene encodes CDR1 LGHDT and CDR2 YNNKEL (reference sequence). V was pared by 1 base and J by 3 bases, with 13 bases between. The CDR3 sequence is CASSQGSRILYEQYF. The CDR3, as DNA: TGTGCCAGCAGCCAAGGTTCCAGGATTCTCTACGAGCAGTACTTC.

The chain employs TRBV7-2 and TRBJ1-4; unclear D gene. Germline loops: CDR1 SGHTA, CDR2 FQGNSA. V was trimmed by 1 base and J by 6 bases, leaving 12 bases between them. The length of the CDR3 is 15 residues. Here the CDR3 reads CASSLDYSLDEKLFF. In nucleotides, the CDR3 is TGTGCCAGCAGCTTAGACTACTCCCTCGATGAAAAACTGTTTTTT.

J is TRBJ1-3 and V is TRBV7-8; tentative D call: TRBD1 (6 bases). The CDR3 runs 16 residues. Germline CDR1 and CDR2: SGHVS and FQNEAQ. V was cut by 0 bases and J by 3 bases, with 12 bases left in between. The CDR3: CASSLAPGALGNTIYF. In nucleotides, the CDR3 is TGTGCCAGCAGCTTAGCACCAGGGGCTCTTGGAAACACCATATATTTT.

The chain is built from TRBV2 and TRBJ2-7, with TRBD2 matching over 11 bases. The germline CDR1 and CDR2 sequences are SNHLY and FYNNEI. Trimming at V came to 7 bases and at J to 6 bases, leaving 5 bases not matched to a gene. This CDR3 is built from 13 residues. CDR3 in DNA: TGTGCCAGCACAGCTAGCGGGGGGCTCGAGCAGTACTTC. Translation: CASTASGGLEQYF.

The chain recombines TRBV28 with TRBJ1-5; 7 bases fit TRBD1. J was trimmed by 0 bases and V by 10 bases; bases with no gene match: 15. The germline gives CDR1 MDHEN, CDR2 SYDVKM. The CDR3 is made up of 17 amino acids. The CDR3 region has the DNA TGTGCCATCCAGATCCGGGACAGATCGTATAGCAATCAGCCCCAGCATTTT. It is translated as CAIQIRDRSYSNQPQHF.

The chain uses TRBV30 and TRBJ1-6, with D maybe TRBD1 (6 bases). Looked up from germline, CDR1 is GTSNPN and CDR2 is SVGIG (reference sequence). CDR3 size: 13 residues. Trimming pared 3 bases from V and 7 bases from J, leaving 10 bases between. The CDR3 region is CAWSQGQNSPLHF. The CDR3 nucleotides are TGTGCCTGGAGCCAGGGACAAAATTCACCCCTCCACTTT.

This clone has just a few counts. In DNA form, the CDR3 reads TGTGCCAGCAGTGACGGGGCGAGGAAGGGTAATGAGCAGTTCTTC. Residues: CASSDGARKGNEQFF. This sequence joins TRBV6-4 and TRBJ2-1; TRBD1 is a possible D gene (5 bases). The germline CDR1 and CDR2 sequences are MRHNA and SNTAGT. This CDR3 region has 15 residues. Trimming stripped 2 bases from V and 7 bases from J, with 15 bases between.

V usage is TRBV19 and J usage is TRBJ1-5, with D possibly matching TRBD1 (5 bases). Trimming shortened V by 6 bases and J by 0 bases, and 15 bases separated the two germline ends. The length of the CDR3 is 16 residues. Germline assignment: CDR1 LNHDA and CDR2 SQIVND (reference sequence). Here the CDR3 reads CASRDQGGNSNQPQHF. The CDR3 DNA reads TGTGCCAGTAGAGATCAGGGAGGCAATAGCAATCAGCCCCAGCATTTT. Full variable domain (outside the CDR3, taken from reference TRBV19 and TRBJ1-5): DGGITQSPKYLFRKEGQNVTLSCEQNLNHDAMYWYRQDPGQGLRLIYYSQIVNDFQKGDIAEGYSVSREKKESFPLTVTSAQKNPTAFYLCASRDQGGNSNQPQHFGDGTRLSIL.

This chain joins TRBV6-5 and TRBJ2-7, with 10 bases aligning to TRBD1. From germline, CDR1 is MNHEY and CDR2 SVGAGI. The CDR3 loop spans 13 amino acids. The trim removed 6 bases at V and 5 bases at J, leaving 4 bases unmatched. For the CDR3, the DNA is TGTGCCAGCAGGCTGGACAGGGGGAACGAGCAGTACTTC. The encoded protein is CASRLDRGNEQYF.

The rearrangement links TRBV3-1 (or the pseudogene TRBV3-2) to TRBJ2-7; possible D gene TRBD2, 6 bases. CDR1 is LGHDT, CDR2 YNNKEL, per germline (reference sequence). Trimming shortened V by 4 bases and J by 4 bases, and 11 bases separated the two germline ends. The CDR3 covers 13 residues. The chain's CDR3 is CASSRSGPYEQYF. In DNA form, the CDR3 reads TGTGCCAGCAGCCGAAGCGGGCCTTACGAGCAGTACTTC.

The chain is built from TRBV12-1 and TRBJ1-3. TRBV12-1 is a known pseudogene. CDR3 length: 13 amino acids. CDR3 loop: CATAYRAGNTIYF. In DNA, the CDR3 is TGTGCCACCGCCTATCGAGCAGGAAACACCATATATTTT.

This clone was seen a single time. This chain uses TRBV7-2 with TRBJ2-7; possibly TRBD1 for D (5 bases). V lost 2 bases to trimming and J lost 1 base, with 6 bases between them. The CDR3 spans 13 residues. Germline assignment: CDR1 SGHTA and CDR2 FQGNSA. The CDR3 protein is CASSLPGSYEQYF. In DNA, the CDR3 is TGTGCCAGCAGCTTACCAGGGTCCTACGAGCAGTACTTC.

This clone was detected only once. V usage is TRBV5-1 and J usage is TRBJ2-1; 7 nucleotides match TRBD1. J was trimmed by 4 bases and V by 3 bases; bases with no gene match: 1. This CDR3 contains 13 residues. Germline loops: CDR1 SGHRS, CDR2 YFSETQ. The CDR3 DNA follows: TGCGCCAGCAGCTCACAGGGGTACAATGAGCAGTTCTTC. Protein product: CASSSQGYNEQFF.

V gene TRBV4-1 combines with J gene TRBJ2-3; 11 positions match TRBD2. Unmatched junction bases numbered 5, after V lost 2 bases and J lost 1 base. Germline values: CDR1 MGHRA, CDR2 YSYEKL. This CDR3 is built from 17 residues. DNA for the CDR3: TGCGCCAGCAGCCAAACTCCGGGACTAGCGGGCACAGATACGCAGTATTTT. Its translation: CASSQTPGLAGTDTQYF.

This chain's CDR3 is CAISESGGNTQPQHF. The CDR3 bases are TGTGCCATCAGTGAGTCGGGGGGGAACACTCAGCCCCAGCATTTT. The chain combines TRBV10-3 with TRBJ1-5; D possibly corresponds to TRBD1 (5 bases). This CDR3 has 15 amino acids. Per the germline V gene, CDR1 is ENHRY and CDR2 is SYGVKD. The ends were cut back, 0 bases at V and 6 bases at J, with 12 bases in the middle.

This chain joins TRBV4-3 and TRBJ2-7; TRBD1 aligns across 8 bases. CDR3 length equals 16 residues. The V and J ends lost 4 bases and 5 bases, in that order; junction bases with no gene match: 13. Germline lookup yields CDR1 LGHNA and CDR2 YSLEER. CDR3 loop: CASSRAMTGQGDEQYF. The CDR3 coding sequence is TGCGCCAGCAGCCGAGCAATGACCGGACAGGGTGACGAGCAGTACTTC.

This chain uses TRBV5-4 with TRBJ2-3, with 12 bases matching TRBD2. CDR1 and CDR2 from the germline V gene are SGHNT and YYREEE (reference sequence). Trimming at V came to 4 bases and at J to 0 bases, leaving 6 bases not matched to a gene. This CDR3 contains 17 residues. The CDR3, as DNA: TGTGCCAGCAGCCTCAGACTAGCGGGGGCCAGCACAGATACGCAGTATTTT. This translates into CASSLRLAGASTDTQYF.

V usage is TRBV4-3 and J usage is TRBJ1-3; the match to TRBD1 covers 9 bases. In germline, CDR1 is LGHNA, CDR2 YSLEER. The CDR3 contains 15 residues. The V gene end was trimmed by 0 bases and the J gene end by 4 bases; junction bases not matched to a gene: 1. CDR3 coding DNA: TGCGCCAGCAGCCAAGAGACAGGGGGAGGAAACACCATATATTTT. Translating gives CASSQETGGGNTIYF.

The chain uses TRBV2 and TRBJ2-3; D possibly corresponds to TRBD2 (5 bases). V was shortened by 3 bases and J by 0 bases, with 10 bases between the two germline ends. The germline CDR1 and CDR2 sequences are SNHLY and FYNNEI. The CDR3 is made up of 15 amino acids. The CDR3 sequence is CASSDEGVSTDTQYF. CDR3 bases: TGTGCCAGCAGTGATGAGGGTGTTAGCACAGATACGCAGTATTTT.

The chain links TRBV5-1 to TRBJ1-2; D may be TRBD1 (5 bases). Trimming took off 0 bases at V and 3 bases at J, with 12 bases between the two ends. From germline, CDR1 is SGHRS and CDR2 YFSETQ. CDR3 length equals 15 residues. The CDR3 spells CASSLGAGWDYGYTF. The CDR3 nucleotides read TGCGCCAGCAGCTTGGGCGCAGGGTGGGACTATGGCTACACCTTC.

V and J are TRBV2 and TRBJ2-7, with 11 positions matching TRBD2. Germline V gene sequence: CDR1 SNHLY, CDR2 FYNNEI. V was clipped by 5 bases and J by 9 bases; unmatched bases: 9. The CDR3 sequence is 14 residues long. The CDR3 reads CASSKTSGEKGQYF. The CDR3 region has the DNA TGTGCCAGCAGTAAGACTAGCGGGGAGAAGGGGCAGTACTTC.

This CDR3 is CASSPGTDFAYEQYF. CDR3 bases: TGCGCCAGCAGCCCCGGGACAGACTTCGCCTACGAGCAGTACTTC. The genes are TRBV5-1 and TRBJ2-7, with 7 bases aligning to TRBD1. This CDR3 is 15 amino acids long. The V segment lost 4 bases and the J segment 2 bases; nucleotides outside the gene matches: 9. Germline CDR1 reads SGHRS; CDR2 reads YFSETQ.

The chain recombines TRBV19 with TRBJ2-6; D is unresolved. CDR1 and CDR2 from the germline V gene are LNHDA and SQIVND (reference sequence). This CDR3 is built from 13 residues. Trimming left V 6 bases short and J 1 base short, with 4 bases between. CDR3 protein: CASSRSGANVLTF. CDR3 nucleotides: TGTGCCAGTAGCCGTTCTGGGGCCAACGTCCTGACTTTC.

The J gene is TRBJ2-7, the V gene TRBV3-1 (or the pseudogene TRBV3-2); D is ambiguous. The CDR3 is 13 residues long. CDR1 is LGHDT and CDR2 is YNNKEL in the germline V gene (reference sequence). The V gene lost 4 bases and the J gene lost 1 base, with 8 bases spanning the gap. The CDR3 protein is CASSPPQSYEQYF. The CDR3 DNA reads as TGTGCCAGCAGCCCACCCCAGTCCTACGAGCAGTACTTC.